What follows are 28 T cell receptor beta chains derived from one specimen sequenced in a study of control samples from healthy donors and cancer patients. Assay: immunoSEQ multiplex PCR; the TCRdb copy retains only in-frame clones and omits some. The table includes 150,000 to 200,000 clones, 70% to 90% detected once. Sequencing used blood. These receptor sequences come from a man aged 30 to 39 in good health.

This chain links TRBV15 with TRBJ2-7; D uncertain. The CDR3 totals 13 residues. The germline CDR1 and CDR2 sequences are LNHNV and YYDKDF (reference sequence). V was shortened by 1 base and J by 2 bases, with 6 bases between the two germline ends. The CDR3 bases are TGTGCCACCAGCAGAGCCCGGGCCTACGAGCAGTACTTC. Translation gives CATSRARAYEQYF.

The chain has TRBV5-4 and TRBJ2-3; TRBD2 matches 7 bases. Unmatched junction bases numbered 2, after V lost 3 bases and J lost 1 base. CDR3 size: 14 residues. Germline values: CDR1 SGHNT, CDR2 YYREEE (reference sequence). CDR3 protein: CASSSRGGTDTQYF. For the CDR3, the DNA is TGTGCCAGCAGCTCCCGGGGGGGCACAGATACGCAGTATTTT.

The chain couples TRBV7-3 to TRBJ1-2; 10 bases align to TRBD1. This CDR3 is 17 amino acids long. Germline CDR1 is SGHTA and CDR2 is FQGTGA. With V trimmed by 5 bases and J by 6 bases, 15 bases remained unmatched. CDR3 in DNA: TGTGCCAGCAGCCCACGACCTCCGGGACAGGGGTTGGATGGCTACACCTTC. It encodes CASSPRPPGQGLDGYTF. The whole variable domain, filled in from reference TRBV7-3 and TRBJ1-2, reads GAGVSQTPSNKVTEKGKYVELRCDPISGHTALYWYRQSLGQGPEFLIYFQGTGAADDSGLPNDRFFAVRPEGSVSTLKIQRTERGDSAVYLCASSPRPPGQGLDGYTFGSGTRLTVV.

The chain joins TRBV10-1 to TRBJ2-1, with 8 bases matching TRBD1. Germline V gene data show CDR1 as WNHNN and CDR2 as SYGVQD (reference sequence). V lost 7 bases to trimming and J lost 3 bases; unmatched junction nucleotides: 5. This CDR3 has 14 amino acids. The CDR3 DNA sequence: TGCGCCAGCACTCGGACAGGGTGCTACAATGAGCAGTTCTTC. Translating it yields CASTRTGCYNEQFF.

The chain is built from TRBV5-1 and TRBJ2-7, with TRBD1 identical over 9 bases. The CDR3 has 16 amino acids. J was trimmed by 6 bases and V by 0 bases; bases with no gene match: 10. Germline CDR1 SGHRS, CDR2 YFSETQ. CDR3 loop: CASSLATGTGWGEQYF. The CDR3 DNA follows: TGCGCCAGCAGCTTGGCCACAGGGACAGGGTGGGGCGAGCAGTACTTC.

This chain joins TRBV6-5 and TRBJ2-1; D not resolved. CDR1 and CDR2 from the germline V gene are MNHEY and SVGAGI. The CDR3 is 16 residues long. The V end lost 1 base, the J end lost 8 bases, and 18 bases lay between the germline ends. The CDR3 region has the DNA TGTGCCAGCAGTTACTTGAGCACAGTGGCGTGGGATGAGCAGTTCTTC. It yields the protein CASSYLSTVAWDEQFF.

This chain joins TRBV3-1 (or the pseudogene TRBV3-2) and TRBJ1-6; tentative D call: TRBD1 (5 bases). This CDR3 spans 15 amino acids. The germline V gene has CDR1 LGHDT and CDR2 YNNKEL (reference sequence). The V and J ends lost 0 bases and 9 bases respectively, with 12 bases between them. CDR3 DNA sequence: TGTGCCAGCAGCCAAGATGTGGGGGGGTCTTCACCCCTCCACTTT. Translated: CASSQDVGGSSPLHF.

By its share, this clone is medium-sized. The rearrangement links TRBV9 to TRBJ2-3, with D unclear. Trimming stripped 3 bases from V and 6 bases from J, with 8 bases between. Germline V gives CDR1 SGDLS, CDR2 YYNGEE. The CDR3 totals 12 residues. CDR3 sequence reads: CASSEKMDTQYF. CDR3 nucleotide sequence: TGTGCCAGCAGCGAAAAGATGGATACGCAGTATTTT.

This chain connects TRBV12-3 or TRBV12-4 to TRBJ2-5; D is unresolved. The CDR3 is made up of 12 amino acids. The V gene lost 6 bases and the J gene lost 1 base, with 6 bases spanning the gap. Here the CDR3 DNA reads TGTGCCAGCAGGCTATCCCAAGAGACCCAGTACTTC. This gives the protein CASRLSQETQYF.

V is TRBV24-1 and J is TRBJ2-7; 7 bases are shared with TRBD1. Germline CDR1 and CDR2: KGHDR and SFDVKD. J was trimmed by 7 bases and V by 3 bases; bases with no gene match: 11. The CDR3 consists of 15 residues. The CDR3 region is CATSDTGARGGEQYF. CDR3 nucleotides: TGTGCCACCAGTGATACAGGGGCCCGGGGTGGAGAGCAGTACTTC.

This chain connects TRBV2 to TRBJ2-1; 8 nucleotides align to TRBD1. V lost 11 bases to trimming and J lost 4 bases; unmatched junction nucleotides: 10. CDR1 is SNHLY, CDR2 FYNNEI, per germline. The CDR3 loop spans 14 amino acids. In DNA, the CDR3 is TGTGCCCGCCCTCCCCGACAGGGGTACAATGAGCAGTTCTTC. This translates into CARPPRQGYNEQFF.

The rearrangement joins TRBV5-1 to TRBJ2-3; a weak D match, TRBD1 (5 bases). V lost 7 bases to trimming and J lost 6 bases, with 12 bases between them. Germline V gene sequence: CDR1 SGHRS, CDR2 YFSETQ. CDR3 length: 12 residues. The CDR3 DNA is TGCGCCAGCTCCGCAGGGCGGGATACGCAGTATTTT. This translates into CASSAGRDTQYF.

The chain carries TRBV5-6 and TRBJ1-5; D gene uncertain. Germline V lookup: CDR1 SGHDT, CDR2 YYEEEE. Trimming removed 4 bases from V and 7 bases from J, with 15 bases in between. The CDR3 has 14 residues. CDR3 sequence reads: CASSPGDGTQPQHF. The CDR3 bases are TGTGCCAGCAGCCCCGGGGATGGAACCCAGCCCCAGCATTTT.

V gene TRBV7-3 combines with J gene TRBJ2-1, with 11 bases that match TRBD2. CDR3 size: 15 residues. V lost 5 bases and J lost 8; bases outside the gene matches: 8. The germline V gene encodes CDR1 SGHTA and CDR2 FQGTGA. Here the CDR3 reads CASSPIAGGNDEQFF. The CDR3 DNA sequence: TGTGCCAGCAGCCCAATAGCGGGGGGGAACGATGAGCAGTTCTTC.

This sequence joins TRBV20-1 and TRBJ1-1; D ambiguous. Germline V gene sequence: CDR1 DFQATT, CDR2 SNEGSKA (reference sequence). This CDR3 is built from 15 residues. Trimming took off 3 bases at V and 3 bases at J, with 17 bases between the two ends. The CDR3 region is CSASSRALVDTEAFF. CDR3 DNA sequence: TGCAGTGCTAGTTCCCGGGCCCTGGTGGACACTGAAGCTTTCTTT.

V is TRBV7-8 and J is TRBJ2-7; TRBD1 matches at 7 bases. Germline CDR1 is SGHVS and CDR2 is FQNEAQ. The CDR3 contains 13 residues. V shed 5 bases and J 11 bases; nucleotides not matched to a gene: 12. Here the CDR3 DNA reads TGTGCCAGCAGCCCCGGGACAGCCCCTGGAGAGTACTTC. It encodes CASSPGTAPGEYF.

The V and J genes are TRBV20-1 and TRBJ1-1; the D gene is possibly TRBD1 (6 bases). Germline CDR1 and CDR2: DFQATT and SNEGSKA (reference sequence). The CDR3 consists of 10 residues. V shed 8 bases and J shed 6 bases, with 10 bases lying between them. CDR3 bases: TGCAGTCCTGGACAGCCTGAAGCTTTCTTT. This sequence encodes CSPGQPEAFF.

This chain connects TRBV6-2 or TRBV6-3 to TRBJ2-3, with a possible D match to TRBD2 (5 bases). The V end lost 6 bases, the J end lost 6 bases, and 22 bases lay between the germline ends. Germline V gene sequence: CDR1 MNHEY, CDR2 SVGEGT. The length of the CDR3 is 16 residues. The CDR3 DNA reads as TGTGCCAGCAGCGCGTACCATAGCATACTAGGGGATACGCAGTATTTT. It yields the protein CASSAYHSILGDTQYF.

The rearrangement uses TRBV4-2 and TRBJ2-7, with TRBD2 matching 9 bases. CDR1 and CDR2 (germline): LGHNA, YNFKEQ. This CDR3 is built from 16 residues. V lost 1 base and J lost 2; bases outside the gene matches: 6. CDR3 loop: CASSQGFSGGTYEQYF. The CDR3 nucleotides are TGTGCCAGCAGCCAAGGTTTTAGCGGGGGAACCTACGAGCAGTACTTC.

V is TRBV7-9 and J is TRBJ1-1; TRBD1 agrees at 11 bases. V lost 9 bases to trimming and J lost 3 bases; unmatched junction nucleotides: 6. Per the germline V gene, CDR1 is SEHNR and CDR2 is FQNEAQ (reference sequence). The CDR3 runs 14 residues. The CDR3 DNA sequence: TGTGCCAGTGCCTTGGGACAGGGGGACACTGAAGCTTTCTTT. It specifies CASALGQGDTEAFF. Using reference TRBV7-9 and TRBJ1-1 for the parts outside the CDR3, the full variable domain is DTGVSQNPRHKITKRGQNVTFRCDPISEHNRLYWYRQTLGQGPEFLTYFQNEAQLEKSRLLSDRFSAERPKGSFSTLEIQRTEQGDSAMYLCASALGQGDTEAFFGQGTRLTVV.

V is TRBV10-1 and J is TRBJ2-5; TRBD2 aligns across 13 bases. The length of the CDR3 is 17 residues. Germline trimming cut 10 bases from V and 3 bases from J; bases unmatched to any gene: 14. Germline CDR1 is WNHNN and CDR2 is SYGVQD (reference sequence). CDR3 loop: CATEGTSGALEEETQYF. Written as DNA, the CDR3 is TGCGCCACCGAGGGGACTAGCGGGGCTCTGGAAGAAGAGACCCAGTACTTC.

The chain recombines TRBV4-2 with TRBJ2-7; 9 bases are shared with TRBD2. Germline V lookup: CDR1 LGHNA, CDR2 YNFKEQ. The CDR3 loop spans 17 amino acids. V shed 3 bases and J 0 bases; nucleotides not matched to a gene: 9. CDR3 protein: CASSQALLTSGSYEQYF. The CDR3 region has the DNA TGTGCCAGCAGCCAGGCCCTTCTGACTAGCGGCTCCTACGAGCAGTACTTC.

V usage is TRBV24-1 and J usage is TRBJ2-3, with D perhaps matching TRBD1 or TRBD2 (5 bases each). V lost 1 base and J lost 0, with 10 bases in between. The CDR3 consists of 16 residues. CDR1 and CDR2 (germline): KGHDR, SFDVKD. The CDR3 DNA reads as TGTGCCACCAGTGATTTAACCGGGGCTAGCACAGATACGCAGTATTTT. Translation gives CATSDLTGASTDTQYF.

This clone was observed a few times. The DNA of the CDR3 is TGTGCCAGCAGTCCGACGACCCGCAGGCGTGAAAAACTGTTTTTT. It specifies CASSPTTRRREKLFF. The chain links TRBV27 to TRBJ1-4; D remains ambiguous. Germline assignment: CDR1 MNHEY and CDR2 SMNVEV (reference sequence). With 5 bases removed from V and 7 bases from J, the gap between germline ends came to 17 bases. The CDR3 has 15 amino acids.

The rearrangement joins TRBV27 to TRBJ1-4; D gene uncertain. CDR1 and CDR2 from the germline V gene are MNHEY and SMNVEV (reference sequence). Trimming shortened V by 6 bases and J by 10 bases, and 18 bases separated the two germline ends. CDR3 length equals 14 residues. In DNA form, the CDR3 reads TGTGCCAGCAGCTTGACGGACCAAGGTGGAAAACTGTTTTTT. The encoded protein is CASSLTDQGGKLFF.

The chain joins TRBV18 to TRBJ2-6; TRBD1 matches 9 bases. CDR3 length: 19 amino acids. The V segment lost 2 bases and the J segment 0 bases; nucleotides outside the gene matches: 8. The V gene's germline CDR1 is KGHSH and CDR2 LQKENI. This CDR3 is CASSPRVGTGSSGANVLTF. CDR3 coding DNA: TGTGCCAGCTCACCAAGGGTAGGGACAGGGTCCTCTGGGGCCAACGTCCTGACTTTC.

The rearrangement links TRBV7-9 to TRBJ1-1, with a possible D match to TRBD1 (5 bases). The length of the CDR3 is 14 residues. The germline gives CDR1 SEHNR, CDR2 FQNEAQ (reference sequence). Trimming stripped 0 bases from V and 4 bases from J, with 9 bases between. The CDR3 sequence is CASSLATRGTEAFF. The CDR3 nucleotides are TGTGCCAGCAGCTTAGCCACAAGGGGCACTGAAGCTTTCTTT.

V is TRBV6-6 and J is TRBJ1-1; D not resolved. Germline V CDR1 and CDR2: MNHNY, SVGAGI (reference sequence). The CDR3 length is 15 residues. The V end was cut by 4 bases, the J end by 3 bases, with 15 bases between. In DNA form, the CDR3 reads TGTGCCAGCAGTTTAGGAAGGGATCGGGACACTGAAGCTTTCTTT. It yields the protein CASSLGRDRDTEAFF.